The source of this T cell receptor beta chain is a study of technical replicates of blood from a handful of donors. This clone has only one observation. Sequencing used immunoSEQ multiplex PCR; TCRdb keeps in-frame clones, though not all of them. This table has more than 45,000 clones, approximately 94% appearing once. Germline V lookup: CDR1 LNHNV, CDR2 YYDKDF (reference sequence). Between the trimmed V and J ends, which lost 5 bases and 8 bases, there was a span of 12 bases. The CDR3 has 12 amino acids. The chain carries TRBV15 and TRBJ1-1; D is unresolved. The sequenced sample was PBMCs. The clonotype originates from a human donor in good health. Some clones in this sample may be carry-over from other donors' samples. The CDR3 loop reads CATSGALGEAFF. CDR3 DNA sequence: TGTGCCACCAGCGGAGCCCTCGGGGAAGCTTTCTTT.